This paragraph reports one TCR beta chain. Its cognate antigen is unknown. Measured with immunoSEQ multiplex PCR; TCRdb has only the in-frame clones, and not every one. The table lists 30,000 to 40,000 clones, around 85% of them singletons. The sample comes from a study of PD-L1 blockade in urothelial cancer. The wider study: Analyzed time points were 3 weeks (second dose) and 6 weeks after therapy began. Counts from blood samples showed a median of 141,255 T cells.

Points from the study as a whole: A below-median TCR clonality in blood before treatment predicted better survival.

The CDR3 runs 14 residues. The germline V gene has CDR1 SGHTA and CDR2 FQGNSA. V lost 3 bases and J lost 0, with 6 bases in between. The time point is: pretreatment peripheral blood. The gene calls are TRBV7-2 and TRBJ2-1; no clear D gene. Sequences were derived from PBMCs, sampled around atezolizumab (anti-PD-L1) treatment. This TCR came from a man older than 75 with urothelial cancer. The CDR3 DNA sequence: TGTGCCAGCAGCTTGCTAAACTCCTACAATGAGCAGTTCTTC. Amino acids: CASSLLNSYNEQFF.